A single sample gave rise to the 7 T cell receptor beta chains below, sequenced in a study of vaccination and CD4 T cells after COVID-19 (dated by TCRdb to between 2021 and 2024). These receptors have no identified antigens. Reading the label with the study, this specimen's treatment or condition is: roughly 11-day PBMC culture with coronavirus spike peptide pools or control peptides (ViraFEST assay). Libraries were constructed by PCR. The instrument given in TCRdb is Illumina iSeq 100. TCR sequencing of DNA from cultured CD4+ T cells used the Oncomine TCR Beta short-read assay at the Johns Hopkins FTIC core. TCRdb trimmed the raw reads at Q25, called clones with MiXCR and kept productive beta chains. Each entry is one CDR3 protein sequence, shown with its most common DNA and genes. For this sample there are around 26,000 distinct CDR3 sequences; around 66% appear just once. The top ten clonotypes cover 4% to 5.5% of the sample.

The sequenced sample consisted of CD4+ T cells from blood, cultured in vitro. The receptor set was obtained from a human donor who had recovered from COVID-19.

This clonotype was observed a single time. V is TRBV27 and J is TRBJ1-5; D call uncertain. The V end was cut by 8 bases, the J end by 6 bases, with 11 bases between. Germline assignment: CDR1 MNHEY and CDR2 SMNVEV (reference sequence). The CDR3 has 12 residues. The CDR3 protein is CASGQRFQPQHF. For the CDR3, the DNA is TGTGCCAGCGGCCAGAGGTTTCAGCCCCAGCATTTT.

This rearrangement joins TRBV15 to TRBJ1-1; unclear D gene. CDR3 length equals 15 residues. Germline CDR1 LNHNV, CDR2 YYDKDF (reference sequence). Trimming took 0 bases from V and 1 from J, leaving 9 bases between them. DNA for the CDR3: TGTGCCACCAGCAGAGATCAGCTTACGAACACTGAAGCTTTCTTT. Its protein is CATSRDQLTNTEAFF. The variable domain in full, with the rest retrieved from reference TRBV15 and TRBJ1-1, is DAMVIQNPRYQVTQFGKPVTLSCSQTLNHNVMYWYQQKSSQAPKLLFHYYDKDFNNEADTPDNFQSRRPNTSFCFLDIRSPGLGDTAMYLCATSRDQLTNTEAFFGQGTRLTVV.

The CDR3: CASSYSRADEKLFF. The DNA for the CDR3 is TGTGCCAGCAGTTACTCGCGGGCAGATGAAAAACTGTTTTTT. J is TRBJ1-4 and V is TRBV6-5; D remains unclear. The V gene's germline CDR1 is MNHEY and CDR2 SVGAGI. The CDR3 length is 14 residues. Trimming took off 0 bases at V and 6 bases at J, with 8 bases between the two ends.

V usage is TRBV11-2 and J usage is TRBJ2-7; TRBD2 matches at 8 bases. J was trimmed by 7 bases and V by 3 bases; bases with no gene match: 8. This CDR3 region has 14 residues. Germline CDR1 is SGHAT and CDR2 is FQNNGV. The CDR3 DNA reads TGTGCCAGCAGCTTTTTTAGCGGGAATGAGGAGCAGTACTTC. It is translated as CASSFFSGNEEQYF.

The chain recombines TRBV7-9 with TRBJ2-7; the match to TRBD1 covers 7 bases. Germline loops: CDR1 SEHNR, CDR2 FQNEAQ (reference sequence). The V gene end was trimmed by 2 bases and the J gene end by 2 bases; junction bases not matched to a gene: 6. The CDR3 loop spans 15 amino acids. This chain's CDR3 is CASSLQKTGTYEQYF. DNA for the CDR3: TGTGCCAGCAGCTTACAAAAGACAGGGACCTACGAGCAGTACTTC.

The chain uses TRBV7-2 and TRBJ2-7, with D perhaps TRBD1 (5 bases). Germline V gene data show CDR1 as SGHTA and CDR2 as FQGNSA. CDR3 length: 16 amino acids. Trimming stripped 5 bases from V and 3 bases from J, with 20 bases between. CDR3 amino acids: CASSGRIGQGSYEQYF. Here the CDR3 DNA reads TGTGCCAGCAGCGGACGAATCGGGCAGGGTAGCTACGAGCAGTACTTC.

The chain combines TRBV12-3 or TRBV12-4 with TRBJ1-1; D is possibly TRBD1 (5 bases). This CDR3 is 16 amino acids long. The V end lost 1 base, the J end lost 2 bases, and 14 bases lay between the germline ends. Here the CDR3 reads CASSLGQGKGNTEAFF. Written as DNA, the CDR3 is TGTGCCAGCAGTTTAGGGCAGGGTAAAGGAAACACTGAAGCTTTCTTT.